This paragraph reports one TCR beta chain. The sample originates from a study of T cells in Graves' hyperthyroidism and ophthalmopathy. Researchers amplified the TCR beta CDR3 regions from RNA transcripts. With the HTBI primer set, the TCR CDR3 went through a first round of RT-PCR. Via MiXCR, TCRdb re-called the multiplex PCR reads, giving one row per CDR3 protein. Among about 480,000 distinct CDR3 sequences listed, 14% were seen once. This CDR3 contains 16 residues. V was trimmed by 3 bases and J by 5 bases, leaving 22 bases between them. Germline CDR1 and CDR2: DFQATT and SNEGSKA (reference sequence). About 10 ml of fresh peripheral blood supplied the PBMCs.

What was sequenced was blood. The TCR was taken from a young woman with Graves' hyperthyroidism. V gene TRBV20-1 combines with J gene TRBJ1-2; TRBD1 is a possible D gene (5 bases). CDR3 amino acids: CSASKGGRASGYGYTF. The CDR3 DNA reads TGCAGTGCTAGTAAGGGCGGCAGGGCCTCCGGGTATGGCTACACCTTC.